The clone carrying this TCR beta chain has only one observation. Its antigen is not identified. V lost 2 bases, J lost 5 bases, and 6 bases stayed unmatched. CDR1 and CDR2 from the germline V gene are SEHNR and FQNEAQ (reference sequence). The CDR3 runs to 17 residues. Healthy Caucasian individuals from Russia aged roughly 6 to 90 served as donors. The sample is drawn from a study of blood T cells in healthy people across ages. Notes on the study in general: Nothing was known about donor CMV status, and this possibly confounded expanded clonotype changes. Relative to aged donors, long-lived donors carried more naive CD4+ cells and displayed higher diversity. Measured against age, TCR beta diversity per million T cells decreased in a roughly linear manner.

Using a J-beta primer mix together with a sample-barcoded 5' primer, a second PCR was run for roughly 7 to 12 cycles. TCRdb re-derived calls from the 5' RACE reads in MiXCR, one entry per CDR3 protein. The table shows about 1.4 million distinct CDR3 sequences, with roughly 64% occurring only once. This receptor was obtained from a man younger than 35 in good health. This chain joins TRBV7-9 and TRBJ2-5; 15 bases align to TRBD2. The source material was blood. The CDR3 reads CASSLRTSGRAGETQYF. In nucleotides, the CDR3 is TGTGCCAGCAGCTTAAGGACTAGCGGGAGGGCCGGGGAGACCCAGTACTTC.